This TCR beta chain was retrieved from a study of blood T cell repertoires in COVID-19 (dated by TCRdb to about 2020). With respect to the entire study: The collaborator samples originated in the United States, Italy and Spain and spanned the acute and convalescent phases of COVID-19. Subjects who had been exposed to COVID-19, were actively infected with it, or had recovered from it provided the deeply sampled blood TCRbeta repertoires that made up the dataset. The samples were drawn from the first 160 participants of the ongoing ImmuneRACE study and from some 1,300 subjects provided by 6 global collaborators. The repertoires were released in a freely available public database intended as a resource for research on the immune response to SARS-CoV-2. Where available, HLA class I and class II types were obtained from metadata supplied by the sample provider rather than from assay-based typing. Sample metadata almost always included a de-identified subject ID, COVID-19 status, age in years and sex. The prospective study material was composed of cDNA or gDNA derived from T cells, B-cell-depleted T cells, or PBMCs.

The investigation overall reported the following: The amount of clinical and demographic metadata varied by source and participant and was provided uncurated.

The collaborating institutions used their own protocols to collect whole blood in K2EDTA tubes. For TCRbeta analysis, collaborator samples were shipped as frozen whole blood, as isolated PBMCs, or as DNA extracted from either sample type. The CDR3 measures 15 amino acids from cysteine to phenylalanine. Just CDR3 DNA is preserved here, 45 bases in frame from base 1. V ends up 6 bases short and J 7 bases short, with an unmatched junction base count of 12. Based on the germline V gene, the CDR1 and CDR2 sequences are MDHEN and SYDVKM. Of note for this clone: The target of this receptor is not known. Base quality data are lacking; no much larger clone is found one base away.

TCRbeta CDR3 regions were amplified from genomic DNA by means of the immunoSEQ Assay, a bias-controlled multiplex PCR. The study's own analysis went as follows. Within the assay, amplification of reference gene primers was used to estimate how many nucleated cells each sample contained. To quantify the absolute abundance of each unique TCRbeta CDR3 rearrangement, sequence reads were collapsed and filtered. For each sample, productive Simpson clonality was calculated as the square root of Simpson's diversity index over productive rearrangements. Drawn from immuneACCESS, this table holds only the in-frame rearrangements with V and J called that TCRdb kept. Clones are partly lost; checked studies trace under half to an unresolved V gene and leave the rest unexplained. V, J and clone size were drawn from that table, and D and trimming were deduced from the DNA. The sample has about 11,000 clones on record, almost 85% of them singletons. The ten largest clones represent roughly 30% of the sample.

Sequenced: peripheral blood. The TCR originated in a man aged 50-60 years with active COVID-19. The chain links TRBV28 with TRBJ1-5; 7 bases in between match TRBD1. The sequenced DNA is TGTGCCAGCAGCACCGGACAGGTTTCGGGGCAGCCCCAGCATTTT. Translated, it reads CASSTGQVSGQPQHF.